This is a list of T cell receptor beta chains from one sample in a study of regulatory dendritic cells for organ transplantation. The repertoire was sequenced with immunoSEQ multiplex PCR; TCRdb's copy has only in-frame clones and lacks some. The profile covers 30,000 or so clones, with around 80% appearing a single time and about 0.1% taken by the ten largest. What was sequenced was naive CD4+ T cells from blood. Receptor source: a human donor in good health. Both conserved end residues are part of each CDR3. A D gene is named only where the DNA matches it firmly. The size field is filled for only some rows; it gives once, few, many or a size class.

J: TRBJ2-1; D: NA; V: TRBV6-5; size: NA; DNA: TGTGCCAGCAGTGTACTAGCAGGGCGCGAGCAGTTCTTC; CDR3: CASSVLAGREQFF
J: TRBJ2-7; D: NA; V: TRBV14; size: NA; DNA: TGTGCCAGCAGCTTCCGCTACGAGCAGTACTTC; CDR3: CASSFRYEQYF
J: TRBJ1-4; D: NA; V: TRBV2; size: NA; DNA: TGTGCCAGCAGCGAAGAGGGTAGCGGTGAAAAACTGTTTTTT; CDR3: CASSEEGSGEKLFF
J: TRBJ2-3; D: TRBD1; V: TRBV11-3; size: NA; DNA: TGTGCCAGCAGATGGACAGGGGGCCTTTCTAGCACAGATACGCAGTATTTT; CDR3: CASRWTGGLSSTDTQYF
J: TRBJ2-5; D: NA; V: TRBV5-6; size: NA; DNA: TGTGCCAGCAGCCCAGAGAGGTGGAGAGAAAAGACCCAGTACTTC; CDR3: CASSPERWREKTQYF
J: TRBJ2-6; D: TRBD2; V: TRBV5-1; size: NA; DNA: TGCGCCAGCAGCCATTCTAGCGGGAGACGGGGGGCCAACGTCCTGACTTTC; CDR3: CASSHSSGRRGANVLTF
J: TRBJ1-5; D: NA; V: TRBV6-1; size: NA; DNA: TGTGCCAGCAGTCCCCGCGGAGATCAGCCCCAGCATTTT; CDR3: CASSPRGDQPQHF
J: TRBJ1-1; D: TRBD1; V: TRBV6-5; size: NA; DNA: TGTGCCAGCAGTGTTGACAGGGGGCCCACTGAAGCTTTCTTT; CDR3: CASSVDRGPTEAFF
J: TRBJ2-1; D: TRBD2; V: TRBV6-5; size: once; DNA: TGTGCCAGCAGTTCCCTAGCGGGGGGATACAATGAGCAGTTCTTC; CDR3: CASSSLAGGYNEQFF
J: TRBJ1-3; D: NA; V: TRBV5-5; size: NA; DNA: TGTGCCAGCAGCTTGGAACAGACAAGAGCCACCATATATTTT; CDR3: CASSLEQTRATIYF